Following are 16 T cell receptor beta chains from one sample sequenced in a study of T cells after yellow fever vaccination. TCRdb used MiXCR to reprocess the 5' RACE reads, holding one entry per CDR3 protein. The sample yields approximately 550,000 distinct CDR3 sequences, approximately 13% seen once. Material: PBMCs, obtained on the day of the yellow fever booster vaccination. The receptors originated from a man aged 25-45 years who received the YFV17D yellow fever vaccine.

The sample holds a few counts of this clonotype. V and J are TRBV14 and TRBJ2-7; a weak D match, TRBD1 (7 bases). There are 14 residues in the CDR3. V lost 3 bases to trimming and J lost 4 bases, with 13 bases between them. CDR1 and CDR2 (germline): SGHDN, FVKESK. This CDR3 reads CASSQRDRRYEQYF. The CDR3 DNA follows: TGTGCCAGCAGCCAGCGGGACAGAAGATACGAGCAGTACTTC.

This clonotype was detected a few times. The chain links TRBV18 to TRBJ2-7; D might be TRBD2 (5 bases). This CDR3 comprises 15 residues. V was clipped by 3 bases and J by 4 bases, with 16 bases between them. Per the germline V gene, CDR1 is KGHSH and CDR2 is LQKENI. The CDR3 reads CASSPGAGEVYEQYF. Written as DNA, the CDR3 is TGTGCCAGCTCACCGGGAGCTGGAGAGGTGTACGAGCAGTACTTC.

The chain couples TRBV6-5 to TRBJ1-2; perhaps TRBD1 as D (6 bases). V lost 7 bases and J 5 bases, leaving 44 bases between the germline ends. The CDR3 totals 23 residues. Germline V gene sequence: CDR1 MNHEY, CDR2 SVGAGI. The CDR3 region is CASIPTPRYPSCGGRIGEYGYTF. The CDR3 DNA reads as TGTGCCAGCATTCCCACCCCCCGTTACCCTTCTTGTGGGGGGCGGATTGGGGAATATGGCTACACCTTC.

The sample holds a few counts of this clonotype. The chain recombines TRBV7-2 with TRBJ1-1; a weak D match, TRBD1 (5 bases). The CDR3 length is 14 residues. Germline V lookup: CDR1 SGHTA, CDR2 FQGNSA. Trimming stripped 5 bases from V and 11 bases from J, with 21 bases between. Here the CDR3 DNA reads TGTGCCAGCAGCGTGGGGGTGACAGCTCAATTTGCTTTCTTT. Translating it yields CASSVGVTAQFAFF.

V and J are TRBV20-1 and TRBJ2-1, with 8 bases that match TRBD2. V lost 2 bases, J lost 3 bases, and 6 bases stayed unmatched. CDR3 size: 15 residues. CDR1 and CDR2 (germline): DFQATT, SNEGSKA (reference sequence). CDR3 in amino acids: CSARPVAGIYNEQFF. In DNA, the CDR3 is TGCAGTGCTAGACCCGTAGCGGGGATCTACAATGAGCAGTTCTTC.

The chain combines TRBV10-3 with TRBJ2-7; D gene uncertain. Germline V gene sequence: CDR1 ENHRY, CDR2 SYGVKD. The germline V and J ends were trimmed by 10 bases and 1 base, with 8 bases remaining between them. This CDR3 is 11 amino acids long. This CDR3 reads CATLGSYEQYF. The CDR3 coding sequence is TGTGCCACCCTGGGTTCCTACGAGCAGTACTTC.

The gene calls are TRBV5-4 and TRBJ1-2; 7 nucleotides match TRBD1. V gave up 6 bases and J gave up 4 bases; unmatched junction bases: 15. CDR1 SGHNT and CDR2 YYREEE come from the germline V gene (reference sequence). The CDR3 runs to 16 residues. The CDR3 bases are TGTGCCAGCACCCGATCCGGACGGGACAGTCGCTATGGCTACACCTTC. It yields the protein CASTRSGRDSRYGYTF. Full variable domain (rest looked up from reference TRBV5-4 and TRBJ1-2): ETGVTQSPTHLIKTRGQQVTLRCSSQSGHNTVSWYQQALGQGPQFIFQYYREEENGRGNFPPRFSGLQFPNYSSELNVNALELDDSALYLCASTRSGRDSRYGYTFGSGTRLTVV.

The chain carries TRBV9 and TRBJ2-1; 8 bases agree with TRBD2. Germline V gene lookup returns CDR1 SGDLS and CDR2 YYNGEE. After removal of 3 bases from V and 7 bases from J, the junction contained 6 bases not matched to a gene. The CDR3 is 14 amino acids. CDR3: CASSASLAGNEQFF. The CDR3 bases are TGTGCCAGCAGCGCGTCCTTAGCGGGGAATGAGCAGTTCTTC.

V gene TRBV25-1 combines with J gene TRBJ2-1; TRBD2 matches 14 bases. This CDR3 has 18 residues. The trim removed 4 bases at V and 7 bases at J, leaving 12 bases unmatched. CDR1 MGHDK and CDR2 SYGVNS come from the germline V gene. The CDR3 nucleotides read TGTGCCAGCAGTGGTGTGACTAGCGGGAGGGTCTTGAGGAATGAGCAGTTCTTC. This gives the protein CASSGVTSGRVLRNEQFF.

This chain uses TRBV3-1 with TRBJ2-7, with a tentative D call TRBD1 (5 bases). The V gene's germline CDR1 is LGHDT and CDR2 YNNKEL (reference sequence). This CDR3 has 14 residues. Trimming removed 3 bases from V and 3 bases from J, with 12 bases in between. CDR3 sequence reads: CASSHDGQIYEQYF. The CDR3 bases are TGTGCCAGCAGCCATGACGGACAAATCTACGAGCAGTACTTC.

The CDR3 protein is CASSPVRGSNQQYF. CDR3 nucleotides: TGCGCCAGCAGCCCGGTGAGGGGGTCTAACCAGCAGTACTTC. The chain is built from TRBV10-1 and TRBJ2-7, with D perhaps matching TRBD1 (6 bases). The ends were cut back, 6 bases at V and 8 bases at J, with 20 bases in the middle. There are 14 residues in the CDR3. Germline V lookup: CDR1 WNHNN, CDR2 SYGVQD (reference sequence).

The chain's CDR3 is CASSSSDRGAGKGGNEQFF. Written as DNA, the CDR3 is TGCGCCAGCAGCTCCTCTGACCGGGGAGCGGGAAAAGGGGGAAATGAGCAGTTCTTC. The J gene is TRBJ2-1, the V gene TRBV4-3, with D possibly being TRBD2 (7 bases). V dropped 5 bases and J dropped 7 bases, with 30 bases sitting between them. Germline CDR1 is LGHNA and CDR2 is YSLEER. CDR3 length: 19 amino acids.

This clonotype has only a few counts. The chain carries TRBV5-5 and TRBJ2-7; 7 bases are shared with TRBD2. The CDR3 has 17 amino acids. V shed 0 bases, J shed 0 bases, and the junction held 9 bases outside the gene matches. The germline V gene has CDR1 SGHKS and CDR2 YYEKEE (reference sequence). The chain's CDR3 is CASSLAKGGGSSYEQYF. CDR3 sequence (DNA): TGTGCCAGCAGCTTGGCCAAGGGCGGGGGAAGCTCCTACGAGCAGTACTTC.

The chain carries TRBV25-1 and TRBJ2-2; 12 bases map to TRBD1. V lost 3 bases and J lost 3; bases outside the gene matches: 5. CDR1 is MGHDK and CDR2 is SYGVNS in the germline V gene. The CDR3 is 17 residues long. The CDR3 reads CASSEGQGAADTGELFF. For the CDR3, the DNA is TGTGCCAGCAGTGAGGGACAGGGGGCTGCGGACACCGGGGAGCTGTTTTTT.

This clonotype was seen only a few times. The chain carries TRBV18 and TRBJ1-1; D is undetermined. The CDR3 length is 13 residues. Germline CDR1 KGHSH, CDR2 LQKENI. The V end was cut by 5 bases, the J end by 7 bases, with 14 bases between. The CDR3 DNA reads TGTGCCAGCTCATCCCGGAGAGAGAGTGAAGCTTTCTTT. Protein product: CASSSRRESEAFF.

This clonotype has just a few counts. V gene TRBV5-1 combines with J gene TRBJ2-1; D is uncertain. CDR3 length: 15 amino acids. The germline V gene encodes CDR1 SGHRS and CDR2 YFSETQ. V lost 3 bases and J lost 4, with 14 bases in between. The CDR3 bases are TGCGCCAGCAGCTCCCTCGATCCCACTTACAATGAGCAGTTCTTC. This sequence encodes CASSSLDPTYNEQFF.